This T cell receptor (beta chain) was retrieved from a study of blood T cell repertoires in COVID-19 (TCRdb year 2020). Some background on the complete study: Samples from collaborators originated in the United States, Italy and Spain and spanned both the acute and convalescent phases of COVID-19. The repertoires were released in a freely available public database intended as a resource for research on the immune response to SARS-CoV-2. Where available, HLA class I and class II types were obtained from metadata supplied by the sample provider rather than from assay-based typing. The material from the prospective study consisted of cDNA or gDNA derived from T cells, B-cell-depleted T cells, or PBMCs. Sample metadata almost always included a de-identified subject ID, COVID-19 status, age in years and sex. The samples were drawn from two sources: the first 160 participants of the ongoing ImmuneRACE study, and 1,200 or so subjects contributed by 6 global collaborators. Deeply sampled blood TCRbeta repertoires from subjects exposed to, actively infected with, or recovered from COVID-19 were included in the dataset. Broad study findings and their caveats: The quantity of clinical and demographic metadata differed by source and by participant and was supplied without curation.

Including the terminal cysteine and phenylalanine, the CDR3 comprises 14 residues. Only CDR3 DNA remains: 42 bases, in frame from the first base. CDR1 and CDR2, per the germline V gene, are MNHEY and SVGAGI. V is cut back by 6 bases and J by 5 bases, with 8 bases in the junction unmatched. TCRbeta CDR3 regions were amplified from genomic DNA using the immunoSEQ Assay, a bias-controlled multiplex PCR. Processing in the source paper ran as follows. Nucleated cell counts per sample were estimated from amplification of reference gene primers within the assay. To quantify the absolute abundance of each unique TCRbeta CDR3 rearrangement, sequence reads were collapsed and filtered. For each sample, productive Simpson clonality was calculated as the square root of Simpson's diversity index over productive rearrangements. What TCRdb holds here is the immuneACCESS table cut down to in-frame rearrangements. Part of the clones is not present; checked against another copy, under half of the missing clones reflect an unresolved V gene, and the others are unexplained. V, J and clone size derive from that table, while D and trimming were established from the DNA sequence. This sample holds 140,000 to 150,000 clones; 75% to 85% were observed only once. The ten largest clones take up 10% to 15% of the sample.

Collaborating institutions collected whole blood in K2EDTA tubes following their own protocols. For TCRbeta analysis, collaborators shipped samples as frozen whole blood, isolated PBMCs, or DNA extracted from either of those sample types. To note about this clone: It has no known antigen specificity. No clone much larger than this one lies a single base away; base qualities are absent.

The chain joins TRBV6-5 to TRBJ1-1; TRBD1 agrees with 8 junctional bases. The sample was peripheral blood. This TCR came from a man aged 60 to 75 with active or convalescent COVID-19. The CDR3 reads CASRSQGARTEAFF. The DNA sequence follows: TGTGCCAGCAGGTCCCAGGGGGCAAGGACTGAAGCTTTCTTT.